The 6 T cell receptor beta chains listed next were all sequenced from one sample in a study of cytomegalovirus exposure and HLA in healthy donors. 60 Vbeta and 13 Jbeta primers were used in PCR. Measured with immunoSEQ multiplex PCR; TCRdb has only the in-frame clones, and not every one. The sample lists under 200,000 clones, around two thirds occurring once. Sequencing was performed on PBMCs. The source is a man aged 35 to 55 in good health and CMV-seronegative.

As DNA, the CDR3 is TGTGCCAGTAGTGTAATGCTAGCGGGCAGGGAGACCCAGTACTTC. This encodes CASSVMLAGRETQYF. J is TRBJ2-5 and V is TRBV19, with 8 bases identical to TRBD2. CDR1 is LNHDA, CDR2 SQIVND, per germline (reference sequence). The CDR3 extends over 15 amino acids. V was pared by 5 bases and J by 5 bases, with 10 bases of the junction left unmatched.

The chain combines TRBV4-2 with TRBJ2-2; 12 bases fit TRBD1. This CDR3 region has 16 residues. Per the germline V gene, CDR1 is LGHNA and CDR2 is YNFKEQ. V was clipped by 1 base and J by 6 bases; unmatched bases: 3. DNA for the CDR3: TGTGCCAGCAGCCAAGCCGGGACAGGGGGCTCCGGGGAGCTGTTTTTT. Amino acids: CASSQAGTGGSGELFF.

The genes are TRBV2 and TRBJ2-3, with unresolved D. CDR3 size: 14 residues. With 1 base removed from V and 5 bases from J, the gap between germline ends came to 10 bases. Germline CDR1 is SNHLY and CDR2 is FYNNEI. As DNA, the CDR3 is TGTGCCAGCAGTGAAGTTCGTCTTATAGATACGCAGTATTTT. The encoded protein is CASSEVRLIDTQYF.

CDR3 amino acids: CAIVAGGTARETQYF. CDR3 in DNA: TGTGCCATCGTGGCGGGGGGAACAGCTCGGGAGACCCAGTACTTC. V gene TRBV6-1 combines with J gene TRBJ2-5; TRBD2 agrees at 8 bases. This CDR3 has 15 residues. The germline V gene encodes CDR1 MNHNS and CDR2 SASEGT. With V trimmed by 10 bases and J by 5 bases, 15 bases remained unmatched.

This chain's CDR3 is CASRNTGFSNQPQHF. The CDR3 DNA follows: TGTGCCAGCAGAAATACAGGGTTTAGCAATCAGCCCCAGCATTTT. The chain links TRBV6-5 to TRBJ1-5, with a weak D call TRBD1 (6 bases). This CDR3 region has 15 residues. Germline V gives CDR1 MNHEY, CDR2 SVGAGI. Trimming removed 6 bases from V and 0 bases from J, with 12 bases in between.

CDR3 sequence reads: CASSNGQGNTEAFF. CDR3 bases: TGTGCCAGCAGCAACGGACAGGGGAACACTGAAGCTTTCTTT. The genes are TRBV13 and TRBJ1-1; TRBD1 agrees at 8 bases. The CDR3 length is 14 residues. Germline CDR1 reads PRHDT; CDR2 reads FYEKMQ (reference sequence). Trimming cost V 5 bases and J 1 base; bases outside gene matches: 3.